This T cell receptor (beta chain) is drawn from a study of regulatory T cells in long-lasting Graves disease. Indicated time point: newly diagnosed GD, antithyroid drugs for less than 3 months. Scientists built the TCR library using RNA that was extracted from PBMCs. V lost 2 bases, J lost 5 bases, and 12 bases lay in between. The CDR3 is 14 amino acids. Germline assignment: CDR1 MDHEN and CDR2 SYDVKM. The TCR beta library used iRepertoire HTBI primers with Arm-PCR amplification of CDR3. One entry per CDR3 protein results from TCRdb running MiXCR on the multiplex PCR reads. There are roughly 500,000 distinct CDR3 sequences in the sample; around 13% occur only once, and roughly 8.9% lies in the top ten. The data also belong to a second study, concerning T cells in Graves' hyperthyroidism and ophthalmopathy. From that paper: During a first-round RT-PCR of the TCR CDR3, the HTBI primer set was used.

V and J are TRBV28 and TRBJ2-5; TRBD1 is a possible D gene (6 bases). The starting material was peripheral blood mononuclear cells (PBMCs), obtained at new diagnosis, from a patient treated with antithyroid drugs. The sequence derives from a woman between 25 and 40 years old with Graves disease. CDR3 amino acids: CASSLLFRGETQYF. Written as DNA, the CDR3 is TGTGCCAGCAGTTTACTATTTAGGGGGGAGACCCAGTACTTC.